The present T cell receptor beta chain was sequenced within a study of blood T cells in healthy people across ages. Primers used in a second PCR of roughly 6 to 11 cycles were a sample-barcoded 5' primer and a J-beta primer mix. One entry per CDR3 protein, called by TCRdb with MiXCR from the 5' RACE reads. The table shows 850,000 to 950,000 distinct CDR3 sequences, with 29% occurring only once. Between the trimmed V and J ends, which lost 2 bases and 2 bases, there was a span of 11 bases. The CDR3 totals 15 residues. CDR1 SGHTA and CDR2 FQGNSA come from the germline V gene. The gene calls are TRBV7-2 and TRBJ2-3; D not certain. The receptor was derived from a woman older than 75 in good health. The sequencing sample was made of blood. The CDR3 DNA is TGTGCCAGCAGCTTATTCGGCACCCTCACAGATACGCAGTATTTT. It codes for CASSLFGTLTDTQYF.